The T cell receptor (beta chain) under discussion was sequenced for a study of blood T cell repertoires in COVID-19 (dated by TCRdb to 2018 to 2020). For the wider study: Samples covering the acute and convalescent phases of COVID-19 were provided by collaborators in the United States, Italy and Spain. The prospective study material was composed of cDNA or gDNA derived from T cells, B-cell-depleted T cells, or PBMCs. Where available, HLA class I and class II types were obtained from metadata supplied by the sample provider rather than from assay-based typing. Subjects who had been exposed to COVID-19, were actively infected with it, or had recovered from it provided the deeply sampled blood TCRbeta repertoires that made up the dataset. The repertoires were made available in a free public database intended to serve as a resource for research on the immune response to SARS-CoV-2. Samples were obtained from the ongoing ImmuneRACE study (first 160 participants) and from over 1,000 subjects provided by 6 global collaborators. The sample metadata nearly always contained a de-identified subject ID, COVID-19 status, age in years and sex.

Participants in the prospective study were enrolled through a virtual design, were aged 18 to 89 years, and lived in about 25 United States geographic areas. Cohort assignment in the prospective study relied on participant-reported clinical history from a screening survey and a study questionnaire. Exposed participants had been in contact, within 2 weeks of entering the study, with a person who had a PCR-confirmed or clinician-diagnosed case of COVID-19. Mobile phlebotomists in the prospective study collected whole blood, serum and a nasopharyngeal or oropharyngeal swab from every participant. Over a roughly 2-month period, participants in the prospective study had the option of providing additional blood draws and questionnaires. Before DNA extraction, prospective study blood samples were shipped either frozen or at room temperature. TCRbeta CDR3 regions were amplified from genomic DNA by means of the immunoSEQ Assay, a bias-controlled multiplex PCR. As for the original processing: The number of nucleated cells in each sample was estimated from the amplification of reference gene primers within the assay. To quantify the absolute abundance of each unique TCRbeta CDR3 rearrangement, sequence reads were collapsed and filtered. For each sample, productive Simpson clonality was calculated as the square root of Simpson's diversity index over productive rearrangements. TCRdb retrieved this table from immuneACCESS and kept in-frame rearrangements only. Not all clones are present; in checked studies, unresolved V genes account for under half, and no reason is known for the remainder. The D gene and trimming were derived from the DNA, and the V and J assignments and clone size from that table. Across this sample there are about 210,000 clones, with about 86% seen only once. The ten largest account for roughly 4% of the sample.

A remark on this clone: What antigen it recognizes has not been identified. No base qualities exist here, and no much larger clone lies one base off it.

Broader findings and caveats from the paper: The quantity of clinical and demographic metadata differed by source and by participant and was supplied without curation.

V is shortened by 5 bases, J by 8 bases, and the region joining them spans 16 bases. Sequences SGHAT (CDR1) and FQNNGV (CDR2) are obtained from the germline V gene. The CDR3 runs 14 amino acids, cysteine and phenylalanine included. Of the read, only the CDR3 DNA is kept; its 42 bases are in frame from base 1. This chain joins TRBV11-2 to TRBJ2-1; the D gene is unclear. The source material was PBMCs or T cells enriched from blood (not recorded which). The clonotype originates from a woman aged 25-40 years who had been exposed to COVID-19. The CDR3 region: CASSPVWAHDEQFF. The DNA sequence follows: TGTGCCAGCAGCCCTGTTTGGGCCCACGATGAGCAGTTCTTC.